This passage covers 8 T cell receptor beta chains from one sample sequenced in a study of shared clonotypes between healthy human individuals. Measured with immunoSEQ multiplex PCR; TCRdb has only the in-frame clones, and not every one. The table lists hundreds of thousands of clones, approximately 95% of them singletons. Naivety among CD8 cells was defined by CD45RO negativity and positive CCR7 selection, thereby excluding terminally differentiated effector memory CD45RA+ cells. The sequencing input was naive CD8+ T cells sorted from blood. These TCRs come from a woman younger than 45 in good health.

This clone has just one count. The chain is built from TRBV28 and TRBJ2-7; 7 positions agree with TRBD2. The V gene end was trimmed by 4 bases and the J gene end by 2 bases; junction bases not matched to a gene: 8. Germline V gene sequence: CDR1 MDHEN, CDR2 SYDVKM. The CDR3 consists of 15 residues. The CDR3 reads CASSSVGEGPYEQYF. The CDR3 DNA follows: TGTGCCAGCAGTTCGGTGGGGGAGGGCCCCTACGAGCAGTACTTC.

In regard to this clone: This specimen includes other DNA sequences encoding the same CDR3. The V call is TRBV28, the J call TRBJ2-5, with D unclear. Near its end, the DNA agrees better with TRBJ2-7, so the J call may be wrong. The CDR3 has 13 residues. The germline V gene has CDR1 MDHEN and CDR2 SYDVKM. Here the CDR3 DNA reads TGTGCCAGCAGTTTCGGAGTCGGGTACGAGCAGTACTTC. Its protein product is CASSFGVGYEQYF.

The chain has TRBV11-1 and TRBJ1-1, with 7 bases that match TRBD1. This CDR3 contains 14 residues. V lost 5 bases and J lost 2; bases outside the gene matches: 5. Germline-derived CDR1 and CDR2 are SGHAT and FQDESV (reference sequence). CDR3 protein: CASSLGTDNTEAFF. The CDR3 nucleotides are TGTGCCAGCAGCCTCGGGACAGATAACACTGAAGCTTTCTTT.

The chain combines TRBV4-1 with TRBJ1-1; no clear D. This CDR3 is built from 17 residues. The V and J ends lost 4 bases and 1 base respectively, with 19 bases between them. Germline values: CDR1 MGHRA, CDR2 YSYEKL. In DNA, the CDR3 is TGCGCCAGCAGCCCTTCCTACTCGACTGGAGGGAACACTGAAGCTTTCTTT. Amino acid sequence: CASSPSYSTGGNTEAFF.

This chain links TRBV13 with TRBJ2-1; 11 nucleotides match TRBD2. Germline loops: CDR1 PRHDT, CDR2 FYEKMQ (reference sequence). The CDR3 is 14 residues long. V was pared by 5 bases and J by 6 bases, with 3 bases of the junction left unmatched. The CDR3 is CASSLGTSGNEQFF. DNA of the CDR3: TGTGCCAGCAGCCTTGGGACTAGCGGCAATGAGCAGTTCTTC.

This CDR3 is CASSQGGDYEQYF. Written as DNA, the CDR3 is TGTGCCAGCAGTCAGGGAGGAGACTACGAGCAGTACTTC. The V call is TRBV6-6, the J call TRBJ2-7, with TRBD2 as a possible D gene (6 bases). The V end was cut by 5 bases, the J end by 3 bases, with 11 bases between. The CDR3 has 13 residues. CDR1 and CDR2 (germline): MNHNY, SVGAGI (reference sequence).

The chain carries TRBV5-1 and TRBJ2-5, with a tentative D call TRBD2 (5 bases). V was pared by 7 bases and J by 2 bases, with 6 bases between. CDR1 and CDR2 (germline): SGHRS, YFSETQ. The CDR3 contains 11 residues. The DNA of the CDR3 is TGCGCCAGCGGGAGTCAAGAGACCCAGTACTTC. Translating gives CASGSQETQYF.

The chain is built from TRBV27 and TRBJ2-5; TRBD1 matches 10 bases. The end of the DNA fits TRBJ2-7 better, so the J call may be wrong. The germline CDR1 and CDR2 sequences are MNHEY and SMNVEV (reference sequence). The CDR3 spans 14 residues. CDR3 nucleotide sequence: TGTGCCAGCAGTGGGACAGGGGCTAGGTACGAGCAGTACTTC. Its protein is CASSGTGARYEQYF.